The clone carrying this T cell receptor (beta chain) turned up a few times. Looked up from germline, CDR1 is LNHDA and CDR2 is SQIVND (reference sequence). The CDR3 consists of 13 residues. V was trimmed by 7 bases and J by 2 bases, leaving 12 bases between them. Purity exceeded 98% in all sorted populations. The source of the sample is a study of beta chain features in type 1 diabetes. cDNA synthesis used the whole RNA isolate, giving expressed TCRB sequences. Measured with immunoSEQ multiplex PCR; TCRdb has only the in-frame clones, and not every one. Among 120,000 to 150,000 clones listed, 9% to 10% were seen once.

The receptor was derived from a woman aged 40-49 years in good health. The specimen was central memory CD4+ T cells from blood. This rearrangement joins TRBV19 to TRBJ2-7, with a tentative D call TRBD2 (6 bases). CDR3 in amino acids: CASTPGDAYEQYF. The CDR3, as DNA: TGTGCCAGTACCCCGGGGGACGCCTACGAGCAGTACTTC.